The TCR beta chain described here comes from a study of shared clonotypes between healthy human individuals. V lost 0 bases, J lost 2 bases, and 0 bases lay in between. CDR1 is MRHNA and CDR2 is SNTAGT in the germline V gene. This CDR3 region has 12 residues. The table came from immunoSEQ multiplex PCR; TCRdb's copy has only in-frame clones and leaves some out. The table shows roughly 530,000 clones, with approximately 95% occurring only once. The chain employs TRBV6-4 and TRBJ2-3; no firm D call. Material for sequencing was naive CD4+ T cells sorted from blood. Noted subset: CD45RA+ positively selected. This clonotype was obtained from a woman aged 30 to 39 in good health. CDR3 sequence: CASSDSTDTQYF. CDR3 nucleotides: TGTGCCAGCAGTGACTCCACAGATACGCAGTATTTT.